Following are 21 T cell receptor beta chains from one sample sequenced in a study of CD8 T cells in ankylosing spondylitis. Study-level points and caveats: Characteristic, it appeared, of ankylosing spondylitis blood was a TCR beta motif of eight or nine highly homologous variants.

These receptors have no identified antigens. TCRdb reprocessed the 5' RACE reads via MiXCR and lists one record per CDR3 protein. Among about 540,000 distinct CDR3 sequences listed, 12% were seen once. The sample comprised blood, either unsorted or a sorted T cell fraction (not recorded which). Receptors were obtained from a male donor with ankylosing spondylitis.

The sample holds a few counts of this clonotype. V gene TRBV2 combines with J gene TRBJ2-3; D is ambiguous. Germline V lookup: CDR1 SNHLY, CDR2 FYNNEI. The length of the CDR3 is 14 residues. With 8 bases removed from V and 0 bases from J, the gap between germline ends came to 12 bases. The CDR3, as DNA: TGTGCCAGCGTCTGGACGGCTAGCACAGATACGCAGTATTTT. It codes for CASVWTASTDTQYF.

The rearrangement uses TRBV20-1 and TRBJ2-3, with TRBD2 matching 11 bases. The CDR3 is 14 amino acids. V dropped 6 bases and J dropped 3; count of bases not matched to a gene: 5. Germline CDR1 DFQATT, CDR2 SNEGSKA (reference sequence). This chain's CDR3 is CSAKLAGVTDTQYF. The CDR3 DNA reads TGCAGTGCCAAACTAGCGGGAGTGACAGATACGCAGTATTTT.

This chain joins TRBV9 and TRBJ2-2, with 9 positions matching TRBD2. J lost 4 bases, V lost 0 bases, and 1 base had no gene match. Germline CDR1 and CDR2: SGDLS and YYNGEE. This CDR3 has 15 amino acids. The CDR3 loop is CASSVGGRVTGELFF. DNA for the CDR3: TGTGCCAGCAGCGTAGGCGGGAGGGTCACCGGGGAGCTGTTTTTT.

For the CDR3, the DNA is TGTGCCAGCAGCTTGGACCCCCGAGTTATGGCAAATGAGCAGTTCTTC. It specifies CASSLDPRVMANEQFF. This chain links TRBV11-2 with TRBJ2-1, with no clear D. CDR3 length: 16 amino acids. V gave up 3 bases and J gave up 7 bases, with 19 bases separating them. Germline values: CDR1 SGHAT, CDR2 FQNNGV.

This chain uses TRBV20-1 with TRBJ2-7, with D perhaps being TRBD1 or TRBD2 (6 bases each). V was pared by 6 bases and J by 4 bases, with 22 bases between. Looked up from germline, CDR1 is DFQATT and CDR2 is SNEGSKA (reference sequence). The CDR3 length is 15 residues. CDR3 DNA sequence: TGCAGTGCCACAAAGGGGGGTTGGCTCATATACGAGCAGTACGTC. It translates to CSATKGGWLIYEQYV.

This chain uses TRBV12-3 or TRBV12-4 with TRBJ2-1; D is ambiguous. The CDR3 loop spans 11 amino acids. The V gene lost 7 bases and the J gene lost 7 bases, with 8 bases spanning the gap. As DNA, the CDR3 is TGTGCCAGCAACACTCAGAATGAGCAGTTCTTC. This encodes CASNTQNEQFF.

V usage is TRBV4-2 and J usage is TRBJ2-3, with 8 positions matching TRBD2. The ends lost 0 bases at V and 6 bases at J; junction bases unmatched: 11. The V gene's germline CDR1 is LGHNA and CDR2 YNFKEQ. The CDR3 covers 17 residues. The CDR3 DNA sequence: TGTGCCAGCAGCCAAGATCCCAGCGGGAGTCGGTCTGATACGCAGTATTTT. This encodes CASSQDPSGSRSDTQYF.

This clonotype was seen more than once but under ten times. This chain links TRBV20-1 with TRBJ2-2; unclear D gene. Germline V CDR1 and CDR2: DFQATT, SNEGSKA (reference sequence). V was pared by 2 bases and J by 6 bases, with 10 bases between. The CDR3 covers 13 residues. CDR3 in DNA: TGCAGTGCTAGAACGACCGGCGCCGGGGAGCTGTTTTTT. Translating it yields CSARTTGAGELFF.

This clonotype occurred a few times. This chain uses TRBV12-3 or TRBV12-4 with TRBJ2-3; 13 bases are shared with TRBD2. The trim removed 3 bases at V and 5 bases at J, leaving 8 bases unmatched. The CDR3 spans 17 residues. In nucleotides, the CDR3 is TGTGCCAGCAGTTTCCCCACTAGCGGGAGGGCCTTAGATACGCAGTATTTT. Amino acid sequence: CASSFPTSGRALDTQYF.

In this sample, this clonotype turned up a few times. The chain joins TRBV29-1 to TRBJ1-4; D unresolved. V was clipped by 6 bases and J by 7 bases, with 15 bases between them. The CDR3 is made up of 13 amino acids. Per germline, CDR1 SQVTM and CDR2 ANQGSEA. CDR3 nucleotide sequence: TGCAGCGTAATGGGCCTTGGGAGTGAAAAACTGTTTTTT. Translation: CSVMGLGSEKLFF.

This clonotype was recorded many times. The rearrangement links TRBV5-1 to TRBJ2-2; 7 bases agree with TRBD2. The J segment lost 0 bases and the V segment lost 7 bases, leaving 9 bases of the junction unmatched. Germline lookup yields CDR1 SGHRS and CDR2 YFSETQ. This CDR3 contains 16 residues. CDR3 DNA: TGCGCCAGCGGTGGCCGGGGACTACCGAACACCGGGGAGCTGTTTTTT. Residues: CASGGRGLPNTGELFF.

This clonotype turned up a few times. The genes are TRBV20-1 and TRBJ2-4, with 9 bases that match TRBD1. Unmatched junction bases numbered 7, after V lost 3 bases and J lost 1 base. The CDR3 is made up of 16 amino acids. Per the germline V gene, CDR1 is DFQATT and CDR2 is SNEGSKA (reference sequence). CDR3 residues: CSASRPGQGAKNIQYF. CDR3 DNA: TGCAGTGCTAGTAGGCCCGGACAGGGGGCCAAAAACATTCAGTACTTC.

This clonotype has just a few counts. V and J are TRBV20-1 and TRBJ1-5; a weak D match, TRBD1 (6 bases). Trimming removed 5 bases from V and 1 base from J, with 12 bases in between. Germline CDR1 DFQATT, CDR2 SNEGSKA (reference sequence). CDR3 length equals 14 residues. CDR3 nucleotide sequence: TGCAGTGCTGGTTATGGACAGAGCAATCAGCCCCAGCATTTT. Its translation is CSAGYGQSNQPQHF.

The V and J genes are TRBV6-1 and TRBJ2-1; 8 bases fit TRBD2. Losses at the gene ends were 2 bases for V and 2 bases for J; bases not matched to a gene: 5. The CDR3 has 16 amino acids. Germline loops: CDR1 MNHNS, CDR2 SASEGT. The CDR3 DNA is TGTGCCAGCAGTGAAATTCTAGCGGGTACCTACAATGAGCAGTTCTTC. This gives the protein CASSEILAGTYNEQFF.

V usage is TRBV6-5 and J usage is TRBJ1-5; D ambiguous. This CDR3 is 12 amino acids long. Germline V lookup: CDR1 MNHEY, CDR2 SVGAGI. V was shortened by 6 bases and J by 7 bases, with 10 bases between the two germline ends. Here the CDR3 reads CASSRGRQPQHF. The CDR3, as DNA: TGTGCCAGCAGCCGCGGACGACAGCCCCAGCATTTT.

This chain joins TRBV9 and TRBJ1-3; D uncertain. Germline CDR1 SGDLS, CDR2 YYNGEE. Trimming pared 3 bases from V and 3 bases from J, leaving 10 bases between. The CDR3 has 14 amino acids. The DNA for the CDR3 is TGTGCCAGCAGCGGAGGCCTCGATGGAAACACCATATATTTT. Translated: CASSGGLDGNTIYF. Based on the CDR3 plus reference TRBV9 and TRBJ1-3, the full variable domain is DSGVTQTPKHLITATGQRVTLRCSPRSGDLSVYWYQQSLDQGLQFLIQYYNGEERAKGNILERFSAQQFPDLHSELNLSSLELGDSALYFCASSGGLDGNTIYFGEGSWLTVV.

V and J are TRBV24-1 and TRBJ1-2; tentative D call: TRBD1 (6 bases). V lost 5 bases and J 12 bases, leaving 12 bases between the germline ends. Per germline, CDR1 KGHDR and CDR2 SFDVKD. This CDR3 region has 11 residues. The CDR3 DNA reads as TGTGCCACCAGTGCCACCGGGACAAACACCTTC. Its protein is CATSATGTNTF.

The V call is TRBV2, the J call TRBJ2-1; 8 nucleotides align to TRBD2. Trimming took 9 bases from V and 0 from J; bases not matched to a gene: 7. The CDR3 loop spans 15 amino acids. In germline, CDR1 is SNHLY, CDR2 FYNNEI. The CDR3 region has the DNA TGTGCCAGGGGGGCGCGGGAGGCCTCCTACAATGAGCAGTTCTTC. It translates to CARGAREASYNEQFF.

The chain employs TRBV27 and TRBJ2-1; a weak D match, TRBD2 (6 bases). Germline CDR1 is MNHEY and CDR2 is SMNVEV (reference sequence). The germline V and J ends were trimmed by 6 bases and 3 bases, with 18 bases remaining between them. The CDR3 loop spans 16 amino acids. The CDR3 DNA is TGTGCCAGCAGAGTATCTACGGGACTCCTCTACAATGAGCAGTTCTTC. It is translated as CASRVSTGLLYNEQFF.

The chain uses TRBV7-6 and TRBJ1-2; TRBD1 aligns across 7 bases. The CDR3 has 15 amino acids. Germline V gene data show CDR1 as SGHVS and CDR2 as FNYEAQ. V was clipped by 4 bases and J by 4 bases; unmatched bases: 9. CDR3 sequence (DNA): TGTGCCAGCAGCTCCCGGGACAGTGTTTTCTATGGCTACACCTTC. Amino acids: CASSSRDSVFYGYTF.

The chain carries TRBV5-1 and TRBJ2-3, with D tentatively TRBD2 (5 bases). This CDR3 comprises 14 residues. V lost 4 bases and J 0 bases, leaving 9 bases between the germline ends. The germline gives CDR1 SGHRS, CDR2 YFSETQ. The CDR3 region is CASSTWTSTDTQYF. Here the CDR3 DNA reads TGCGCCAGCAGCACCTGGACTAGCACAGATACGCAGTATTTT. Supplemented by reference TRBV5-1 and TRBJ2-3, the full variable domain reads KAGVTQTPRYLIKTRGQQVTLSCSPISGHRSVSWYQQTPGQGLQFLFEYFSETQRNKGNFPGRFSGRQFSNSRSEMNVSTLELGDSALYLCASSTWTSTDTQYFGPGTRLTVL.